The rows below give T cell receptor beta chains drawn from one sample of a study of neoadjuvant nivolumab and ipilimumab in lung cancer. Measured with immunoSEQ multiplex PCR; TCRdb has only the in-frame clones, and not every one. The data show around 20,000 clones, with more than 65% seen just once and roughly 7.7% held by the top ten. The source material was tumor tissue, sampled after neoadjuvant nivolumab, alone or with ipilimumab, at or shortly before surgery. These receptors all stem from an adult with non-small cell lung cancer. The CDR3 runs from the conserved cysteine through the conserved F or W. D genes are given only for firm matches. Not every row has a clone size; where given, it reads once, few, many or a size class.

>.|TRBJ2-1|.|11|TRBV13
TGTGCCAGCAGCCGTTACAATGAGCAGTTCTTC
CASSRYNEQFF
>.|TRBJ1-4|.|16|TRBV7-9
TGTGCCAGCAGCTTATCAACCGGGACGGTTAATGAAAAACTGTTTTTT
CASSLSTGTVNEKLFF
>TRBD1|TRBJ1-4|.|14|TRBV6-5
TGTGCCAGCAGCCAGACAGGGAGCGATGAAAAACTGTTTTTT
CASSQTGSDEKLFF
>TRBD1|TRBJ2-7|once|13|TRBV29-1
TGCAGCGTTGAAGGCAGGGGGAGCTACGAGCAGTACTTC
CSVEGRGSYEQYF
>TRBD2|TRBJ2-7|.|17|TRBV11-2
TGTGCCAGCAGCTTAGAATGGCTAGCGGGAGTATCCTACGAGCAGTACTTC
CASSLEWLAGVSYEQYF
>.|TRBJ2-3|once|19|TRBV5-6
TGTGCCAGCAGCTTGGACTTGGGGCGGGTCGTCATGGGTACAGATACGCAGTATTTT
CASSLDLGRVVMGTDTQYF
>.|TRBJ1-1|.|14|TRBV19
TGTGCCAGTAGTATGGGAAGTAGGTCCACTGAAGCTTTCTTT
CASSMGSRSTEAFF
>.|TRBJ1-2|once|14|TRBV5-1
TGCGCCAGCAGTTTATTACAGGGACTCGATGGCTACACCTTC
CASSLLQGLDGYTF
>TRBD1|TRBJ1-1|.|15|TRBV7-2
TGTGCCAGCAGCCTCACCCCAGGGGGAGGAACTGAAGCTTTCTTT
CASSLTPGGGTEAFF
>TRBD2|TRBJ2-1|.|14|TRBV30
TGTGCCTGGAGGGTCAGCGGGAGGGGTGCCGAGCAGTTCTTC
CAWRVSGRGAEQFF
>.|TRBJ2-1|.|13|TRBV7-2
TGTGCCAGCTCTCCCGGGTCCTACAATGAGCAGTTCTTC
CASSPGSYNEQFF
>TRBD2|TRBJ2-5|.|12|TRBV5-6
TGTGCCAGCAGCTTGGGGGAGGGGACCCAGTACTTC
CASSLGEGTQYF
>TRBD2|TRBJ2-3|.|15|TRBV7-2
TGTGCCAGCAGCTTCCGGGACTACGGCACAGATACGCAGTATTTT
CASSFRDYGTDTQYF
>TRBD2|TRBJ2-7|.|15|TRBV28
TGTGCCAGCGAAAAATCCGGGACTAGTCGATACGAGCAGTACTTC
CASEKSGTSRYEQYF
>.|TRBJ1-1|.|13|TRBV18
TGTGCCAGCTCACCATCACCCCAGTCGGAAGCTTTCTTT
CASSPSPQSEAFF
>.|TRBJ2-3|.|15|TRBV7-8
TGTGCCAGCAGCTTAAGGCGGGGCAGCACAGATACGCAGTATTTT
CASSLRRGSTDTQYF
>TRBD1|TRBJ2-7|.|11|TRBV2
TGTCAGAGCAGGGGGACATTCGAGCAGTACTTC
CQSRGTFEQYF
>TRBD1|TRBJ1-1|.|16|TRBV6-5
TGTGCCAGCAGTTACAGGACAGGGGCGGCGAACACTGAAGCTTTCTTT
CASSYRTGAANTEAFF
>.|TRBJ1-1|.|14|TRBV14
TGTGCCAGCAGCCTCGGGGGCCCGGGCACTGAAGCTTTCTTT
CASSLGGPGTEAFF
>.|TRBJ1-1|few|13|TRBV19
TGTGCCAGTAGTGTCAGGGGGAACACTGAAGCTTTCTTT
CASSVRGNTEAFF
>.|TRBJ2-7|.|13|TRBV27
TGTGCCAGCAGTTTATCTCTCTCCTACGAGCAGTACTTC
CASSLSLSYEQYF
>TRBD1|TRBJ1-4|.|17|TRBV5-6
TGTGCCAGCAGCGTATATCTAGTCTCGACAGGGAATGAAAAACTGTTTTTT
CASSVYLVSTGNEKLFF
>.|TRBJ2-3|.|14|TRBV5-4
TGTGCCAGCAGCTTAAATCCCAGTGCCGATACGCAGTATTTT
CASSLNPSADTQYF
>.|TRBJ2-7|once|14|TRBV7-6
TGTGCCAGCAGCTTTCAGACAGGTTCCTACGAGCAGTACTTC
CASSFQTGSYEQYF
>.|TRBJ2-2|.|13|TRBV7-9
TGTGCCAGCAGCTTCGGGAACACCGGGGAGCTGTTTTTT
CASSFGNTGELFF
>.|TRBJ2-7|.|14|TRBV5-5
TGTGCCAGCAGCTTGGAGGTGGGGAGCTACGAGCAGTACTTC
CASSLEVGSYEQYF
>.|TRBJ2-5|.|15|TRBV4-1
TGCGCCAGCAGCCGCCGGGACGGGGATCAAGAGACCCAGTACTTC
CASSRRDGDQETQYF
>.|TRBJ2-3|.|14|TRBV5-1
TGCGCCAGCAGCTTGGGGCAGAGCACAGATACGCAGTATTTT
CASSLGQSTDTQYF
>.|TRBJ2-7|few|15|TRBV4-1
TGCGCCAGCAGCCAAGAAACAGGGAGACCCTACGAGCAGTACTTC
CASSQETGRPYEQYF
>.|TRBJ1-1|.|17|TRBV5-6
TGTGCCAGCAGCTTGGGGGAGTTCGGACACCTGAACACTGAAGCTTTCTTT
CASSLGEFGHLNTEAFF
>TRBD1|TRBJ2-1|.|14|TRBV7-9
TGTGCCAGCAGTCACGGGACAGGGGGGTATGAGCAGTTCTTC
CASSHGTGGYEQFF
>TRBD1|TRBJ1-3|few|15|TRBV5-5
TGTGCCAGCAGCTCGGGACAGCCTTCTGGAAACACCATATATTTT
CASSSGQPSGNTIYF
>.|TRBJ2-1|medium-sized|15|TRBV5-1
TGCGCCAGCAGGGTGGGGGAAAGCTCCTACAATGAGCAGTTCTTC
CASRVGESSYNEQFF
>.|TRBJ1-1|.|14|TRBV6-5
TGTGCCAGCAGTTTGCCAGGGGCCAACACTGAAGCTTTCTTT
CASSLPGANTEAFF
>.|TRBJ2-3|.|12|TRBV10-1
TGCGCCAGCAGTGAGTTCACAGATACGCAGTATTTT
CASSEFTDTQYF
>.|TRBJ1-2|.|12|TRBV4-2
TGTGCCAGCAGCTCCACTAACTATGGCTACACCTTC
CASSSTNYGYTF
>.|TRBJ1-4|few|15|TRBV7-2
TGTGCCAGCAGCTCAAGGTCCCTATGGGGTGAAAAACTGTTTTTT
CASSSRSLWGEKLFF
>.|TRBJ1-1|few|14|TRBV5-5
TGTGCCAGCAGCTTGCAACGGATTAACACTGAAGCTTTCTTT
CASSLQRINTEAFF
>.|TRBJ2-7|.|15|TRBV11-2
TGTGCCAGCAGCTTAGTGGACACCTCATCCTACGAGCAGTACTTC
CASSLVDTSSYEQYF
>.|TRBJ2-2|.|17|TRBV11-2
TGTGCCAGCACCACCGGATTCAGGGCCAGCGGGACCGGGGAGCTGTTTTTT
CASTTGFRASGTGELFF
>.|TRBJ1-5|once|12|TRBV28
TGTGCCAGCAGATCAGGCAGCCAGCCCCAGCATTTT
CASRSGSQPQHF
>.|TRBJ1-4|.|11|TRBV30
TGTGCCTGGAGAAAGAGTGAAAAACTGTTTTTT
CAWRKSEKLFF
>.|TRBJ1-1|.|15|TRBV9
TGTGCCAGCAGTCCAACCCTCACCGAGAACACTGAAGCTTTCTTT
CASSPTLTENTEAFF
>.|TRBJ2-7|.|15|TRBV15
TGTGCCACCAGCACAGGGGGACTAGGATCCTACGAGCAGTACTTC
CATSTGGLGSYEQYF
>.|TRBJ1-4|.|15|TRBV28
TGTGCCAGCAGTTCACCACACCCCCCTAATGAAAAACTGTTTTTT
CASSSPHPPNEKLFF
>.|TRBJ2-7|.|16|TRBV6-1
TGTGCCAGCAGTGAAGCGGGCGGGGATAGTTCCTACGAGCAGTACTTC
CASSEAGGDSSYEQYF
>.|TRBJ1-1|medium-sized|13|TRBV7-2
TGTGCCAGCAGCTTGGAGGCGTGGACTGAAGCTTTCTTT
CASSLEAWTEAFF
>.|TRBJ2-7|.|17|TRBV6-1
TGTGCCAGCAGTGAAGCGACAGGAGCGGCCGCTTCCTACGAGCAGTACTTC
CASSEATGAAASYEQYF
>.|TRBJ2-7|.|12|TRBV7-2
TGTGCCAGCAGGGGGGATTCCTACGAGCAGTACTTC
CASRGDSYEQYF
>.|TRBJ1-2|few|14|TRBV30
TGTGCCTGGAAAAGCCTCTTTTCAAACTATGGCTACACCTTC
CAWKSLFSNYGYTF
>.|TRBJ2-1|.|14|TRBV7-2
TGTGCCAGCAGACGGGACTTGATCTACAATGAGCAGTTCTTC
CASRRDLIYNEQFF
>.|TRBJ1-1|few|13|TRBV7-6
TGTGCCAGCAGCCTTCAGGGTACCACTGAAGCTTTCTTT
CASSLQGTTEAFF
>TRBD2|TRBJ2-7|.|16|TRBV5-1
TGCGCCAGCAGCATAACGCCGGGACTAGCAGCCTACGAGCAGTACTTC
CASSITPGLAAYEQYF